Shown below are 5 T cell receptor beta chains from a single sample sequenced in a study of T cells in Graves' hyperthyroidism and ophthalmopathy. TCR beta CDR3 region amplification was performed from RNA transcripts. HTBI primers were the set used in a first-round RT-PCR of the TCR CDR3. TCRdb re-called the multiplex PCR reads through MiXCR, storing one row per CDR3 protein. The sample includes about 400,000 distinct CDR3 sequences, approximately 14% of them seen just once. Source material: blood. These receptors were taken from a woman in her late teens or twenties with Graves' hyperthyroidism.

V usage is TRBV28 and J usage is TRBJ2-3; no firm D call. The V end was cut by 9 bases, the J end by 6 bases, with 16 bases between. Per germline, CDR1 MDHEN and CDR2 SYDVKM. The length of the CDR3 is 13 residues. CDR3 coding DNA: TGTGCCAGTTCCTTCAGAGGTGTTGATACGCAGTATTTT. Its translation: CASSFRGVDTQYF.

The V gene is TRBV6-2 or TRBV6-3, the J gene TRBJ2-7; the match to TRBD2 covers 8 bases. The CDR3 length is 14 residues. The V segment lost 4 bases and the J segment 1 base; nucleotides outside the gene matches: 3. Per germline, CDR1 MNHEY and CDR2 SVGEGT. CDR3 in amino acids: CASSSIAGSYEQYF. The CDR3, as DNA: TGTGCCAGCAGTTCCATAGCGGGGTCCTACGAGCAGTACTTC.

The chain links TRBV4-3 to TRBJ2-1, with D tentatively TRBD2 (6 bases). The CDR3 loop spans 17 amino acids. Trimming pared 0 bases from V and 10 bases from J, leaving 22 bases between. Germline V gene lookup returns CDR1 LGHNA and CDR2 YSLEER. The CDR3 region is CASSQDAAGPVSAEQFF. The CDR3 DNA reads TGCGCCAGCAGCCAAGATGCAGCGGGCCCCGTCTCTGCCGAGCAGTTCTTC.

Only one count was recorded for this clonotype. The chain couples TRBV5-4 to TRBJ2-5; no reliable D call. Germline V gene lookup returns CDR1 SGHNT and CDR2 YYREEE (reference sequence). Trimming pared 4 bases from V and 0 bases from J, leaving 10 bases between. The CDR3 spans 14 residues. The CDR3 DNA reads TGTGCCAGCAGCCTAAAAGGATACCAAGAGACCCAGTACTTC. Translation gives CASSLKGYQETQYF.

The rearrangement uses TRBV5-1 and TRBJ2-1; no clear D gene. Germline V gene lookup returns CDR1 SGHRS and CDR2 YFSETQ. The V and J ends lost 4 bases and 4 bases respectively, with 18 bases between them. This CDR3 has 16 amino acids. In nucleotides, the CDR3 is TGCGCCAGCAGCCCGTACCCTAGAGGTCTATACAATGAGCAGTTCTTC. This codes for CASSPYPRGLYNEQFF. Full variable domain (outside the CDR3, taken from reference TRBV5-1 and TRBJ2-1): KAGVTQTPRYLIKTRGQQVTLSCSPISGHRSVSWYQQTPGQGLQFLFEYFSETQRNKGNFPGRFSGRQFSNSRSEMNVSTLELGDSALYLCASSPYPRGLYNEQFFGPGTRLTVL.